This TCR beta chain appears in the sequencing data of a study of CD8 T cells in ankylosing spondylitis. In its sample, this clonotype was seen a few times. The antigen is not known. Findings and limits, study-wide: A TCR beta motif of roughly eight highly homologous variants appeared characteristic of ankylosing spondylitis blood. Earlier studies detected some motif variants in reactive arthritis synovial fluid and blood.

In TCRdb, the 5' RACE reads were re-called with MiXCR into one record per CDR3 protein. Here the sample spans about 340,000 distinct CDR3 sequences, around 20% being singletons. The CDR3 extends over 15 amino acids. CDR1 and CDR2 from the germline V gene are SEHNR and FQNEAQ (reference sequence). Trimming pared 5 bases from V and 5 bases from J, leaving 16 bases between. This chain connects TRBV7-9 to TRBJ2-1; a possible D gene is TRBD2 (6 bases). Source material: blood, either unsorted or a sorted T cell fraction (not recorded which). The receptor's source is a male donor with ankylosing spondylitis or in good health (not recorded which). The CDR3 DNA reads as TGTGCCAGCAGCCAATCCGGGACTGGGCACAATGAGCAGTTCTTC. It translates to CASSQSGTGHNEQFF.